These 10 T cell receptor beta chains originate from one sample sequenced in a study of shared clonotypes between healthy human individuals. TCRdb's table, derived via immunoSEQ multiplex PCR, lists solely in-frame clones and lacks some. The table lists 2 million to 2.5 million clones, almost 96% of them singletons. Sequencing input: naive CD4+ T cells sorted from blood. Described subset: CD45RA+ positively selected. Source of these receptors: a man younger than 35 in good health.

CDR3 sequence reads: CASSPQHSGANVLTF. The CDR3 DNA sequence: TGTGCCAGTAGTCCCCAACACTCTGGGGCCAACGTCCTGACTTTC. The rearrangement links TRBV19 to TRBJ2-6; D not resolved. The V end lost 5 bases, the J end lost 0 bases, and 8 bases lay between the germline ends. This CDR3 region has 15 residues. In germline, CDR1 is LNHDA, CDR2 SQIVND (reference sequence).

The chain is built from TRBV2 and TRBJ1-1; tentative D call: TRBD1 (6 bases). This CDR3 is 14 amino acids long. Trimming took off 6 bases at V and 5 bases at J, with 16 bases between the two ends. Germline values: CDR1 SNHLY, CDR2 FYNNEI. This CDR3 is CASRPKQRGTEAFF. The CDR3 region has the DNA TGTGCCAGCAGGCCAAAACAGAGGGGGACTGAAGCTTTCTTT.

This chain connects TRBV2 to TRBJ2-7; no definite D call. The CDR3 contains 15 residues. Trimming took 7 bases from V and 2 from J, leaving 18 bases between them. Germline loops: CDR1 SNHLY, CDR2 FYNNEI. The chain's CDR3 is CASTPIVKRTYEQYF. In DNA form, the CDR3 reads TGTGCCAGCACCCCGATCGTTAAACGCACCTACGAGCAGTACTTC. The full variable domain, completed using reference TRBV2 and TRBJ2-7, is EPEVTQTPSHQVTQMGQEVILRCVPISNHLYFYWYRQILGQKVEFLVSFYNNEISEKSEIFDDQFSVERPDGSNFTLKIRSTKLEDSAMYFCASTPIVKRTYEQYFGPGTRLTVT.

This chain uses TRBV19 with TRBJ2-5; 9 nucleotides match TRBD2. Germline trimming cut 3 bases from V and 2 bases from J; bases unmatched to any gene: 10. Looked up from germline, CDR1 is LNHDA and CDR2 is SQIVND (reference sequence). This CDR3 spans 17 amino acids. The chain's CDR3 is CASSILSIAGAQETQYF. The DNA of the CDR3 is TGTGCCAGTAGTATCCTGTCAATAGCGGGGGCTCAAGAGACCCAGTACTTC.

In this sample, this clone turned up once. The chain links TRBV2 to TRBJ2-1; D is uncertain. Germline assignment: CDR1 SNHLY and CDR2 FYNNEI. Trimming stripped 3 bases from V and 0 bases from J, with 9 bases between. CDR3 length: 15 amino acids. The CDR3 DNA is TGTGCCAGCAGTGAGTCCCCTAGCTCCTACAATGAGCAGTTCTTC. It encodes CASSESPSSYNEQFF. The full variable domain, in which reference TRBV2 and TRBJ2-1 provide the parts outside the CDR3, is EPEVTQTPSHQVTQMGQEVILRCVPISNHLYFYWYRQILGQKVEFLVSFYNNEISEKSEIFDDQFSVERPDGSNFTLKIRSTKLEDSAMYFCASSESPSSYNEQFFGPGTRLTVL.

V and J are TRBV7-9 and TRBJ2-7, with a possible D match to TRBD1 (6 bases). Trimming shortened V by 5 bases and J by 2 bases, and 13 bases separated the two germline ends. The CDR3 sequence is 14 residues long. CDR1 is SEHNR, CDR2 FQNEAQ, per germline (reference sequence). CDR3 bases: TGTGCCAGCAGCCCCAGACAGGCTACCTACGAGCAGTACTTC. Amino acid sequence: CASSPRQATYEQYF.

J is TRBJ1-1 and V is TRBV10-3; D call uncertain. The ends were cut back, 6 bases at V and 9 bases at J, with 11 bases in the middle. This CDR3 has 11 residues. Germline CDR1 reads ENHRY; CDR2 reads SYGVKD. In DNA form, the CDR3 reads TGTGCCATCAGAGGGTCCGAAAAAGCTTTCTTT. Amino acid sequence: CAIRGSEKAFF.

Remarks on this clone: The sample contains more than one DNA sequence encoding this CDR3. The chain combines TRBV19 with TRBJ1-2; 9 nucleotides align to TRBD1. Germline V gene lookup returns CDR1 LNHDA and CDR2 SQIVND (reference sequence). V lost 1 base, J lost 7 bases, and 7 bases stayed unmatched. The CDR3 contains 15 residues. The CDR3: CASSIGGTGFRGYTF. The CDR3 nucleotides are TGTGCCAGTAGTATAGGTGGGACAGGGTTTCGTGGCTACACCTTC. The variable domain in full, completed from reference TRBV19 and TRBJ1-2, reads DGGITQSPKYLFRKEGQNVTLSCEQNLNHDAMYWYRQDPGQGLRLIYYSQIVNDFQKGDIAEGYSVSREKKESFPLTVTSAQKNPTAFYLCASSIGGTGFRGYTFGSGTRLTVV.

V and J are TRBV30 and TRBJ2-1, with D uncertain. Germline CDR1 and CDR2: GTSNPN and SVGIG (reference sequence). The CDR3 extends over 13 amino acids. V was trimmed by 1 base and J by 8 bases, leaving 12 bases between them. CDR3: CAWSGGSRDEQFF. CDR3 nucleotides: TGTGCCTGGAGTGGGGGTTCACGGGATGAGCAGTTCTTC.

Only one count was recorded for this clone. At the DNA level, this CDR3 is encoded by other sequences in the same sample as well. V and J are TRBV5-4 and TRBJ1-1; no clear D gene. Trimming pared 4 bases from V and 1 base from J, leaving 8 bases between. Germline CDR1 and CDR2: SGHNT and YYREEE (reference sequence). The CDR3 has 13 amino acids. The CDR3 coding sequence is TGTGCCAGCAGCCTGGAGGAGAACACTGAAGCTTTCTTT. Its translation: CASSLEENTEAFF.